A selection of T cell receptor beta chains follows, all from one sample in a study of shared clonotypes between healthy human individuals. The protocol was immunoSEQ multiplex PCR, while the TCRdb copy is restricted to in-frame clones and leaves out a portion. The sample carries 950,000 to 1,300,000 clones, under 80% recorded once. Sequenced: memory CD4+ T cells sorted from blood. The receptors derive from a man between 18 and 29 years old in good health. Both conserved end residues are part of each CDR3. Fields, in order: V gene, clone size, D gene, J gene, CDR3 DNA, CDR3 protein. D genes are given only for firm matches. Rows give clone size only sometimes, using once, few, many, or a class for an expanded clone.

>TRBV10-3|NA|NA|TRBJ2-5
TGTGCCATCAGTCAGGGGACGGAGACCCAGTACTTC
CAISQGTETQYF
>TRBV10-3|NA|TRBD1|TRBJ2-5
TGTGCCATCAGTGGGGACAGGGGAGAACAAGAGACCCAGTACTTC
CAISGDRGEQETQYF
>TRBV5-4|NA|TRBD1|TRBJ1-1
TGTGCCAGCAGCTTGGACAGGGGCAGGACTGAAGCTTTCTTT
CASSLDRGRTEAFF
>TRBV10-3|NA|TRBD2|TRBJ2-3
TGTGCCATCACCTCCCCTAGCGGGGGTAACACAGATACGCAGTATTTT
CAITSPSGGNTDTQYF
>TRBV6-1|NA|TRBD1|TRBJ1-2
TGTGCCAGCAGCAGGGGACAGGATAACTATGGCTACACCTTC
CASSRGQDNYGYTF
>TRBV7-2|NA|NA|TRBJ2-3
TGTGCCAGCAGCGAATGGGATACGCAGTATTTT
CASSEWDTQYF
>TRBV5-4|many|NA|TRBJ2-3
TGTGCCAGCAGCTTGGAGTTGCGCGGGGGCCCAGATACGCAGTATTTT
CASSLELRGGPDTQYF
>TRBV6-1|few|TRBD2|TRBJ2-2
TGTGCCAGCAGTGAGCGGCGGGGGGGAGCCACCGGGGAGCTGTTTTTT
CASSERRGGATGELFF
>TRBV7-9|many|TRBD2|TRBJ2-1
TGTGCCAGCAGCTTTCTGGAGGGCCTCGGCGGGAGCAACTCCAATGAGCAGTTCTTC
CASSFLEGLGGSNSNEQFF
>TRBV30|NA|NA|TRBJ2-7
TGTGCCTGTAGGCAGGGATTCTCCTACGAGCAGTACTTC
CACRQGFSYEQYF
>TRBV2|NA|NA|TRBJ2-2
TGTGCCAGCATAGCCAGGACAAAGAACACCGGGGAGCTGTTTTTT
CASIARTKNTGELFF
>TRBV5-1|few|NA|TRBJ1-1
TGCGCCAGCAGCACCCAGGGTGTCGATGCTTTCTTT
CASSTQGVDAFF
>TRBV7-2|NA|NA|TRBJ2-4
TGTGCCAGCAGCTTGCGGCCTGGGGTCCTAGCCAAAAACATTCAGTACTTC
CASSLRPGVLAKNIQYF
>TRBV5-1|NA|NA|TRBJ1-2
TGCGCCAGCAGCTCCGGGACGGGGAACTATGGCTACACCTTC
CASSSGTGNYGYTF
>TRBV7-9|NA|NA|TRBJ1-3
TGTGCCAGCAGCTTACCCTTTGCCGGGGCACCATACGGAAACACCATATATTTT
CASSLPFAGAPYGNTIYF
>TRBV28|NA|NA|TRBJ1-4
TGTGCCAGCAGTTTGGACCCTAGGGAAAAACTGTTTTTT
CASSLDPREKLFF
>TRBV29-1|NA|TRBD1|TRBJ2-7
TGCAGCGTGCTGACACAGGGGGGCTACGAGCAGTACTTC
CSVLTQGGYEQYF
>TRBV5-1|NA|TRBD2|TRBJ2-3
TGCGCCAGCAGCTTGGCTCCAGCGGGAACAGATACGCAGTATTTT
CASSLAPAGTDTQYF
>TRBV4-1|once|NA|TRBJ2-1
TGCGCCAGCAGCCAAGTCGCAGGGTCACGAGAGCAGTTCTTC
CASSQVAGSREQFF
>TRBV7-9|few|NA|TRBJ1-1
TGTGCCAGCAGCTTAACCCCGGTGGGGTACACTGAAGCTTTCTTT
CASSLTPVGYTEAFF
>TRBV5-1|NA|TRBD2|TRBJ2-7
TGCGCCAGCGCCGGGACTAGCGGGTACGAGCAGTACTTC
CASAGTSGYEQYF
>TRBV19|NA|TRBD2|TRBJ2-3
TGTGCCAGCGGGGGGGTAGGGAGCACAGATACGCAGTATTTT
CASGGVGSTDTQYF
>TRBV30|NA|NA|TRBJ2-7
TGTGCCTGGAGTCCGGACAGCTACGAGCAGTACTTC
CAWSPDSYEQYF
>TRBV30|few|NA|TRBJ1-1
TGTGCCTGGGCGACGGTTGGAGAAGCTTTCTTT
CAWATVGEAFF
>TRBV6-5|NA|TRBD1|TRBJ1-5
TGTGCCAGCAGTTCGACGACAGGGGGCAATCAGCCCCAGCATTTT
CASSSTTGGNQPQHF
>TRBV25-1|NA|NA|TRBJ2-3
TGTGCCAGCAGTGAACGACTAGGGGTCGGCACAGATACGCAGTATTTT
CASSERLGVGTDTQYF
>TRBV28|NA|NA|TRBJ1-6
TGTGCCAGCAGTTTAGGGACGGAGCTTAATTCACCCCTCCACTTT
CASSLGTELNSPLHF
>TRBV18|NA|NA|TRBJ1-1
TGTGCCAGCTCACCACCGGGAAAGAACACTGAAGCTTTCTTT
CASSPPGKNTEAFF
>TRBV2|NA|NA|TRBJ1-6
TGTGCCAGCAGTGAGACGCCGCCCTCTAATTCACCCCTCCACTTT
CASSETPPSNSPLHF
>TRBV6-1|NA|TRBD1|TRBJ2-5
TGTGCCAGCAGTGGAGGGACAGGTTCGGGAGAGACCCAGTACTTC
CASSGGTGSGETQYF
>TRBV5-1|NA|TRBD1|TRBJ2-2
TGCGCCAGCAGCCTACTCACCGGGACAGGGGGCGGCGGGGAGCTGTTTTTT
CASSLLTGTGGGGELFF
>TRBV5-1|NA|NA|TRBJ1-6
TGCGCCAGCAGAGGGCTAAATAATTCACCCCTCCACTTT
CASRGLNNSPLHF
>TRBV21-1|NA|NA|TRBJ2-7
TGTGCCAGCAGCCGCCGGGGGGGGATCCCCTGTCAGTACTTC
CASSRRGGIPCQYF
>TRBV19|NA|TRBD2|TRBJ2-1
TGTGCCAGTAGTCTCTCCTCGACTAGCGGGAGCTACAATGAGCAGTTCTTC
CASSLSSTSGSYNEQFF
>TRBV7-9|few|NA|TRBJ1-1
TGTGCCAGCACTACGACGAACAGTGGAGCTTTCTTT
CASTTTNSGAFF
>TRBV30|NA|TRBD1|TRBJ1-1
TGTGCCGGGATACCGGGACAGGGAACGGTGAACACTGAAGCTTTCTTT
CAGIPGQGTVNTEAFF
>TRBV5-1|NA|NA|TRBJ1-1
TGCGCCAGCAGCTTGAGGGACGGGACGAACACTGAAGCTTTCTTT
CASSLRDGTNTEAFF
>TRBV10-3|NA|NA|TRBJ1-4
TGTGCCATCGCAGAATCCTTAGCAACTAATGAAAAACTGTTTTTT
CAIAESLATNEKLFF
>TRBV7-9|NA|TRBD1|TRBJ2-7
TGTGCCAGCAGCTGGCAGGGGGTGCACTCCTACGAGCAGTACTTC
CASSWQGVHSYEQYF